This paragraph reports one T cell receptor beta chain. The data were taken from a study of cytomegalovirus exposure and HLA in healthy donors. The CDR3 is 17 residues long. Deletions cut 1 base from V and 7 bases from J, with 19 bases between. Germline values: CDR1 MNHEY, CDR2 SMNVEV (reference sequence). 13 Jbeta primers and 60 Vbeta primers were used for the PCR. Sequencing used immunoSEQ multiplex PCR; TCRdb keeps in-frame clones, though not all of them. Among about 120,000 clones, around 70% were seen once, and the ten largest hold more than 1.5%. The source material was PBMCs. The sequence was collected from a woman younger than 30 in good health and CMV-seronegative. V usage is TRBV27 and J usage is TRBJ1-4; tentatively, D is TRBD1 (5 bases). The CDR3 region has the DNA TGTGCCAGCAGTTTATACTCTGACAGACCCCCTGGTGAAAAACTGTTTTTT. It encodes CASSLYSDRPPGEKLFF.